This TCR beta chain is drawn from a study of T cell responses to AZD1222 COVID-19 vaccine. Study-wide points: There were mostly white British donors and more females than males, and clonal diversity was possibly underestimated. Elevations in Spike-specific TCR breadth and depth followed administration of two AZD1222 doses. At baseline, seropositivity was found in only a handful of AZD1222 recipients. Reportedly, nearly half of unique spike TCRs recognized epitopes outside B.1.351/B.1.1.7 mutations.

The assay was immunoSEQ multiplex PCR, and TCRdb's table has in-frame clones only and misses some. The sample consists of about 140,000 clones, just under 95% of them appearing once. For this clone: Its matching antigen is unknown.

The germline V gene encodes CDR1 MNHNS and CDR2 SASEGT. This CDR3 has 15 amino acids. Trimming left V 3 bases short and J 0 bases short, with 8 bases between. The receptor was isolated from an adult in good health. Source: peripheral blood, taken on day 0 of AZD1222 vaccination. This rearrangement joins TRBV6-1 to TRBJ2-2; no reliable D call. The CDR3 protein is CASSDPGSNTGELFF. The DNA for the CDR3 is TGTGCCAGCAGTGATCCAGGATCGAACACCGGGGAGCTGTTTTTT.